These T cell receptor beta chains were read from a single sample in a study of T cells after yellow fever vaccination. TCRdb independently ran MiXCR on the 5' RACE reads; one entry per CDR3 protein. The sample consists of 110,000 to 150,000 distinct CDR3 sequences, 6.6% of them appearing once. The sequencing here drew on CD4+ T cells sorted from PBMCs, taken 10 days after the yellow fever booster vaccination. The receptors were sampled from a young man who received the YFV17D yellow fever vaccine. Both conserved end residues are part of each CDR3. Fields, in order: D gene, J gene, V gene, CDR3 protein. D genes are given only for firm matches.

>TRBD2|TRBJ2-2|TRBV24-1
CATSDPPSGMNTGELFF
>.|TRBJ1-5|TRBV27
CASSLRQGNQPQHF
>TRBD2|TRBJ2-1|TRBV20-1
CCARSGLAFSSYNEQFF
>.|TRBJ2-7|TRBV12-3/TRBV12-4
CASSSVLQEQYF
>TRBD2|TRBJ2-7|TRBV30
CALTGGIHEQYF
>TRBD2|TRBJ2-1|TRBV20-1
CSAPPPLGLAGEIANEQFF
>TRBD2|TRBJ2-3|TRBV4-3
CASSPLAGATDTQYF
>.|TRBJ2-7|TRBV20-1
CSASQAAFYEQYF
>.|TRBJ2-2|TRBV7-2
CASSPGYTGELFF
>.|TRBJ2-1|TRBV29-1
CSVGMAQWNEQFF
>.|TRBJ1-1|TRBV20-1
CSARRVPWGSNTEAFF
>TRBD2|TRBJ2-3|TRBV20-1
CSARPGRTSEINTQYF
>.|TRBJ1-4|TRBV7-9
CASSYPGGSTNEKLFF
>.|TRBJ2-2|TRBV20-1
CSARMMSKNTGELFF
>.|TRBJ1-6|TRBV6-5
CASMVFGSPLHF
>.|TRBJ2-1|TRBV12-3/TRBV12-4
CASSTSPTRSENF
>.|TRBJ2-3|TRBV20-1
CSASGNTRPRGTDTQYF
>TRBD2|TRBJ2-5|TRBV20-1
CSVVSGRGRAWETQYF
>TRBD1|TRBJ2-5|TRBV6-5
CASSYSPTGGWETQYF
>.|TRBJ2-7|TRBV28
CASSPPGVSSYEQYF
>.|TRBJ2-2|TRBV12-3/TRBV12-4
CASSSGQGISGELFF
>.|TRBJ2-1|TRBV5-5
CASGSRDKQRLWFF
>TRBD2|TRBJ2-7|TRBV20-1
CSARAAAGSIYEQYF
>TRBD2|TRBJ2-7|TRBV12-3/TRBV12-4
CASSHHGASGSGEQYF
>TRBD2|TRBJ2-7|TRBV6-5
CASRPPGLGAYEQYF
>.|TRBJ2-2|TRBV20-1
CSARATGAIHTGELFF
>TRBD1|TRBJ1-1|TRBV12-3/TRBV12-4
CASNRQGMTEAFF
>.|TRBJ2-1|TRBV28
CASTDPVTRNEQFF